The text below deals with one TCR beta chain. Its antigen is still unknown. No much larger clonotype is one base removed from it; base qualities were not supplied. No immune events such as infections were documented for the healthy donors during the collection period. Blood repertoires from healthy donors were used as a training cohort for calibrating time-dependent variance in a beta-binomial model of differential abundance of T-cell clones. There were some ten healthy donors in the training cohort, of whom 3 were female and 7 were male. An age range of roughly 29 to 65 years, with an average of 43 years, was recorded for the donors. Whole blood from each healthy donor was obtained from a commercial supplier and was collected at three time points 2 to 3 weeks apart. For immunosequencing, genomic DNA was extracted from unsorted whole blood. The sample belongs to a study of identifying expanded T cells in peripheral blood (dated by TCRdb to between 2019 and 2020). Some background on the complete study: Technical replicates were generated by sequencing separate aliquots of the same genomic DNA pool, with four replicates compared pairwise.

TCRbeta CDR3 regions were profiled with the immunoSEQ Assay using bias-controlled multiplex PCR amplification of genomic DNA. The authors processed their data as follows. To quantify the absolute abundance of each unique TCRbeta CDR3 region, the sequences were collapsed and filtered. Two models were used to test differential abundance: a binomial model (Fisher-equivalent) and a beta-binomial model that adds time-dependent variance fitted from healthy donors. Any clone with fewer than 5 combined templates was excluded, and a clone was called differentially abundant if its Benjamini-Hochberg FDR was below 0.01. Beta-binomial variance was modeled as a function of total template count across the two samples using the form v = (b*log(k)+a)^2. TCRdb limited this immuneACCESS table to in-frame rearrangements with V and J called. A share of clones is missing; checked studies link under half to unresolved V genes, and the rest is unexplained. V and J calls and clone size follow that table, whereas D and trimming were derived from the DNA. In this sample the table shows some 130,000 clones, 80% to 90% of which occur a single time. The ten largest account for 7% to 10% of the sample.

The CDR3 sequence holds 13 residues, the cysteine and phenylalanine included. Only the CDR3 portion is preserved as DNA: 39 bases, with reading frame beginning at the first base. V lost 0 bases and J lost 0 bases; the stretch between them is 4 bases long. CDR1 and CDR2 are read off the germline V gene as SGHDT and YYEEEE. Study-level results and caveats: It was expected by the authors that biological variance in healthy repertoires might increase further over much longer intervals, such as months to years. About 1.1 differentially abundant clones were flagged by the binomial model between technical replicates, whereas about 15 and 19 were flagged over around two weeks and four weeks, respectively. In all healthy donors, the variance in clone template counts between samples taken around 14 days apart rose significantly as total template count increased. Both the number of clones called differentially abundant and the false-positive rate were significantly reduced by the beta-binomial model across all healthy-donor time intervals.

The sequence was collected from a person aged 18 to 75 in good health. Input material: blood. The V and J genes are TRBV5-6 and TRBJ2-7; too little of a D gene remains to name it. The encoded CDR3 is CASSLVPSYEQYF. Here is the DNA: TGTGCCAGCAGCTTGGTTCCCTCCTACGAGCAGTACTTC.